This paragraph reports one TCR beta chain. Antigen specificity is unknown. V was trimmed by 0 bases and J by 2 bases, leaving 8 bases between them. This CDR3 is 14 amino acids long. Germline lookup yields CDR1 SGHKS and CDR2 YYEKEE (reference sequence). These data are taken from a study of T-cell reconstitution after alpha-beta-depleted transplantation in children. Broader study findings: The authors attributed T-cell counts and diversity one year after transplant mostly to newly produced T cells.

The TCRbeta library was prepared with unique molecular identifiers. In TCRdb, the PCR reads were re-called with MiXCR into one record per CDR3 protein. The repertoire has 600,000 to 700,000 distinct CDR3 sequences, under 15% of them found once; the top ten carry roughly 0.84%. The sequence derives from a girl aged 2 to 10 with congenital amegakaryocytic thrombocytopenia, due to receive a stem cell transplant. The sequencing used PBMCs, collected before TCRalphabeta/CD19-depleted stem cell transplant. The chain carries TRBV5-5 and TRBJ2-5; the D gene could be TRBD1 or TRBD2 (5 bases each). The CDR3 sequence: CASSLEWGQETQYF. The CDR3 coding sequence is TGTGCCAGCAGCTTGGAGTGGGGGCAAGAGACCCAGTACTTC. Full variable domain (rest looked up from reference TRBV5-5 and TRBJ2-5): DAGVTQSPTHLIKTRGQQVTLRCSPISGHKSVSWYQQVLGQGPQFIFQYYEKEERGRGNFPDRFSARQFPNYSSELNVNALLLGDSALYLCASSLEWGQETQYFGPGTRLLVL.